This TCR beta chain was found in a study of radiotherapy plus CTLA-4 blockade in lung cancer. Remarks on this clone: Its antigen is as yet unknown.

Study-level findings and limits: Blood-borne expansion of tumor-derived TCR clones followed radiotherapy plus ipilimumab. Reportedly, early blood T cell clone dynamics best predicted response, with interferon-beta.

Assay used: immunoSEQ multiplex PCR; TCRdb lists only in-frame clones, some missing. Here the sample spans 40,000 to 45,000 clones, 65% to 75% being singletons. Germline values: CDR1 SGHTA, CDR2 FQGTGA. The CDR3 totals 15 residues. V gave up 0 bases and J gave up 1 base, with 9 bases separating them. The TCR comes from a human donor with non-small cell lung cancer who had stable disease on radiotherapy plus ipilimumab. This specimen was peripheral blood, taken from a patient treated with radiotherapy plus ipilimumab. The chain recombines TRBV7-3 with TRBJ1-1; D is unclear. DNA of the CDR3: TGTGCCAGCAGCTTAACGGGCGTCCAGAACACTGAAGCTTTCTTT. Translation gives CASSLTGVQNTEAFF.